These T cell receptor beta chains were read from a single sample in a study of monozygotic twins with inflammatory bowel disease. From the 5' RACE reads, TCRdb lists one entry per CDR3 protein and no DNA. The sample totals about 140,000 distinct CDR3 sequences. Input material: blood. Receptors were obtained from a human donor with ulcerative colitis or Crohn's disease, or a healthy co-twin of an affected twin (not recorded which). Both conserved end residues are part of each CDR3.

cdr3_length j_call v_call cdr3_aa
14 TRBJ2-7 TRBV9 CASSVATSSYEQYF
15 TRBJ1-3 TRBV5-5 CASSSGALGGNTIYF
12 TRBJ2-3 TRBV4-2 CASSHQSETQYF
14 TRBJ2-7 TRBV20-1 CSASRAGGTYEQYF
16 TRBJ1-5 TRBV12-3/TRBV12-4 CASGLGSLVSNQPQHF
15 TRBJ2-3 TRBV6-1 CASSVNSGSSDTQYF
15 TRBJ2-4 TRBV28 CASSSDRGTRNIQYF
16 TRBJ2-3 TRBV7-8 CASSLSRGRGTDTQYF
15 TRBJ1-1 TRBV14 CASSQDLKMNTEAFF
14 TRBJ1-1 TRBV27 CASSSLTQNTEAFF
16 TRBJ2-1 TRBV6-5 CASSYYSGSSYNEQFF
14 TRBJ1-6 TRBV5-1 CASSFGTENSPLHF
14 TRBJ1-1 TRBV25-1 CASSGPTANTEAFF
13 TRBJ2-4 TRBV5-6 CASSLPGADIQYF
15 TRBJ2-7 TRBV5-1 CASSLALGPLAEQYF
13 TRBJ2-1 TRBV2 CASTLKGGKRSVF
16 TRBJ2-2 TRBV9 CASSVGTSGRARELFF
15 TRBJ2-2 TRBV11-2 CASSLVGRGTGELFF
16 TRBJ2-3 TRBV11-2 CASRQPGGETADTQYF
15 TRBJ2-7 TRBV18 CASSPYGLADYEQYF
14 TRBJ2-1 TRBV4-2 CASSQDPSYNEQFF
11 TRBJ2-7 TRBV20-1 CSARTGPEQYF
19 TRBJ1-4 TRBV28 CASSLIPGTGPTVNEKLFF
13 TRBJ2-2 TRBV11-2 CASSLTLTGELFF
15 TRBJ2-1 TRBV25-1 CASSGGQGRDTEQFF
14 TRBJ2-2 TRBV5-4 CASSLIGNTGELFF
12 TRBJ2-7 TRBV7-2 CASSSSEYEQYF
14 TRBJ2-1 TRBV19 CASNPSAGINEQFF
15 TRBJ2-7 TRBV6-5 CASSYGDRATYEQYF
14 TRBJ2-7 TRBV5-8 CASSSHGTFYEQYF
14 TRBJ1-2 TRBV29-1 CSVEGTTAGYGYTF
12 TRBJ1-4 TRBV28 CASKSTNEKLFF
15 TRBJ1-4 TRBV5-1 CASSLLSGTNEKLFF
16 TRBJ1-5 TRBV4-1 CASSQEPTGGNQPQHF
16 TRBJ1-1 TRBV5-1 CASRPGQGASNTEAFF
13 TRBJ2-5 TRBV20-1 CSAWPPTEETQYF
15 TRBJ2-4 TRBV30 CAWSVKSLAKNIQYF